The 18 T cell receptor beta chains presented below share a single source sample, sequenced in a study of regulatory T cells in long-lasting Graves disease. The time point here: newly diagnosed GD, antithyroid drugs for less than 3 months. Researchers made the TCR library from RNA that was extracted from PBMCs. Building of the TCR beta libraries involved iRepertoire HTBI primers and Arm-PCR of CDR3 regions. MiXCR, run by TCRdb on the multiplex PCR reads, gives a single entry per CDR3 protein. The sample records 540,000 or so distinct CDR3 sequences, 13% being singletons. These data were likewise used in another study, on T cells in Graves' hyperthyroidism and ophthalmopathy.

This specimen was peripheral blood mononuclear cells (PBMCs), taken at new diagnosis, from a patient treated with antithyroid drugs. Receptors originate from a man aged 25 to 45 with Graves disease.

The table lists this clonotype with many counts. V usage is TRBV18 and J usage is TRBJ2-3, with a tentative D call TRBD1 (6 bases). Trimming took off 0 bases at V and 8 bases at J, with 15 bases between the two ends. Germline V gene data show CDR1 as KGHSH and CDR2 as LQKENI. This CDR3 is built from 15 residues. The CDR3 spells CASSPPRTEKVTQYF. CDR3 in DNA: TGTGCCAGCTCACCACCGAGGACAGAGAAGGTTACGCAGTATTTT.

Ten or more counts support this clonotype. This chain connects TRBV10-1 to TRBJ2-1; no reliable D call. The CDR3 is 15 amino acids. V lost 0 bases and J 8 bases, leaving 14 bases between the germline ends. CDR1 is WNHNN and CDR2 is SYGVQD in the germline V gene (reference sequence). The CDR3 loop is CASSESELAIYEQFF. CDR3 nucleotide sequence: TGCGCCAGCAGTGAGTCTGAGTTAGCTATATATGAGCAGTTCTTC.

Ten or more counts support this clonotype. CDR3 bases: TGTGCCAGCAGTCCCCTAGCGGGAGGGCCGGTCGAAGAGACCCAGTACTTC. Residues: CASSPLAGGPVEETQYF. The chain joins TRBV2 to TRBJ2-5, with 12 bases fitting TRBD2. J was trimmed by 3 bases and V by 5 bases; bases with no gene match: 10. Germline V gene data show CDR1 as SNHLY and CDR2 as FYNNEI. The CDR3 sequence is 17 residues long.

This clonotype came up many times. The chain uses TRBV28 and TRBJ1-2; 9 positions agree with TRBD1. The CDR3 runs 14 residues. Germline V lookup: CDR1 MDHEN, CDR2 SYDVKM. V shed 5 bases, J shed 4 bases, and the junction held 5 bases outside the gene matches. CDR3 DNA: TGTGCCAGCAGTCCGGGACAGGGATCCTATGGCTACACCTTC. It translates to CASSPGQGSYGYTF.

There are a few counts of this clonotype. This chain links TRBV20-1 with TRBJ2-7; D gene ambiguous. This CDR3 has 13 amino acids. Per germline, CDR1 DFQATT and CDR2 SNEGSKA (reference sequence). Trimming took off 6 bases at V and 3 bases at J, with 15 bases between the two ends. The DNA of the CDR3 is TGCAGTGCCACAAATAGAGAAAGCTACGAGCAGTACTTC. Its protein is CSATNRESYEQYF.

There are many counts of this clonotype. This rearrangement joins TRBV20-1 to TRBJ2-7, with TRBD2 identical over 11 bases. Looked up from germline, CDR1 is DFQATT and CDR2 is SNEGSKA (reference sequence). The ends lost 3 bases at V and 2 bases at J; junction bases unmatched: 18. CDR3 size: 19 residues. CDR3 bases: TGCAGTGCTAGTCGGGCGCGGACAACCGGGACTAGCGGTACCTACGAGCAGTACTTC. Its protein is CSASRARTTGTSGTYEQYF.

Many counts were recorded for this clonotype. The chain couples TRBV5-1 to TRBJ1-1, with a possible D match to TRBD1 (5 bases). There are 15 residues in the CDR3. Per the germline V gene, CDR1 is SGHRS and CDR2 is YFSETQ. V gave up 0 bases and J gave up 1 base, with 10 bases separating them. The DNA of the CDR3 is TGCGCCAGCAGCTTGGGAGGGACGGCGAACACTGAAGCTTTCTTT. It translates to CASSLGGTANTEAFF.

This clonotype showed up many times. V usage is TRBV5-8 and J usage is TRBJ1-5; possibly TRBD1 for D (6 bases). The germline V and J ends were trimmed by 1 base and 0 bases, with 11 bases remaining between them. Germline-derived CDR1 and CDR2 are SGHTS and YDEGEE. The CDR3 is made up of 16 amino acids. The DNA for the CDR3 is TGTGCCAGCAGCTTGAAGGGGGGATATAGCAATCAGCCCCAGCATTTT. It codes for CASSLKGGYSNQPQHF.

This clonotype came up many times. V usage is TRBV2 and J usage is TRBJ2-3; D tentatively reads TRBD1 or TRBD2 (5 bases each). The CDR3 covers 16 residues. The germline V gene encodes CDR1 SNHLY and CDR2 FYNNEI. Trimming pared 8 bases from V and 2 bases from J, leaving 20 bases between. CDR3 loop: CASGIDPGPLTDTQYF. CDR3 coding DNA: TGTGCCAGCGGAATTGATCCGGGGCCCCTCACAGATACGCAGTATTTT.

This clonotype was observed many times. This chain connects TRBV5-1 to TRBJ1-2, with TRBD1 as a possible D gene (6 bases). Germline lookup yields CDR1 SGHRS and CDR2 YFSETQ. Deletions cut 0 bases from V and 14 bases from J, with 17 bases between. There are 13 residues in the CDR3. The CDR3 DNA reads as TGCGCCAGCAGCTTGGCCGGGGAGACAGGAGTAACCTTC. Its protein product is CASSLAGETGVTF.

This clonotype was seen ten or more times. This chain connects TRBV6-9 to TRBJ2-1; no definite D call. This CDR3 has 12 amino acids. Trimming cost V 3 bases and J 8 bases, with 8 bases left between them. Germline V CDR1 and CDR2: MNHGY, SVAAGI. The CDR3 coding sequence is TGTGCCAGCAGTTACTCCTTGGATGAGCAGTTCTTC. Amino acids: CASSYSLDEQFF.

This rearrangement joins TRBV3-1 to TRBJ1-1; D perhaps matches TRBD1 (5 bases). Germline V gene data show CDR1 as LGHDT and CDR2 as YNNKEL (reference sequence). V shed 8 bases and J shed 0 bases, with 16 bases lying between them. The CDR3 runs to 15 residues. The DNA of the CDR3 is TGTGCCAGCCGGCTGGGGGGGACGGTGAACACTGAAGCTTTCTTT. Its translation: CASRLGGTVNTEAFF.

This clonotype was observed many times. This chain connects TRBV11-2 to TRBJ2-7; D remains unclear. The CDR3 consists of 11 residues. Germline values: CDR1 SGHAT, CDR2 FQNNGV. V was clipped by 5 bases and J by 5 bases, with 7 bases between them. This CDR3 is CASSRADEQYF. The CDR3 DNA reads TGTGCCAGCAGCCGGGCCGACGAGCAGTACTTC.

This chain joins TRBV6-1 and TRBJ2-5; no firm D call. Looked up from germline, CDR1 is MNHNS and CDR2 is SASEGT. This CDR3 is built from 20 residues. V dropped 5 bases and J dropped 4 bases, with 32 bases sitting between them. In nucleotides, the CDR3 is TGTGCCAGCAGTCCAAACCAGGCACCAGGTCCTTCCGAGGTGATAGAGACCCAGTACTTC. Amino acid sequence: CASSPNQAPGPSEVIETQYF.

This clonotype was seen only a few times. In nucleotides, the CDR3 is TGTGCCAGCAGTTCCACAGGGGGCCGGGACGAGCAGTACTTC. It encodes CASSSTGGRDEQYF. The chain joins TRBV2 to TRBJ2-7; 9 bases fit TRBD1. V was clipped by 5 bases and J by 5 bases; unmatched bases: 7. The germline V gene has CDR1 SNHLY and CDR2 FYNNEI. The CDR3 loop spans 14 amino acids.

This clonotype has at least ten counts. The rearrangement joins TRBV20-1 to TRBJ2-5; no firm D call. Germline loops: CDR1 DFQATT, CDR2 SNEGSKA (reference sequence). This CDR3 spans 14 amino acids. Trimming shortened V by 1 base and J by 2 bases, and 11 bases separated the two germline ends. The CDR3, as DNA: TGCAGTGCTAGAGTGGCGAGCACTCAAGAGACCCAGTACTTC. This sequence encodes CSARVASTQETQYF.

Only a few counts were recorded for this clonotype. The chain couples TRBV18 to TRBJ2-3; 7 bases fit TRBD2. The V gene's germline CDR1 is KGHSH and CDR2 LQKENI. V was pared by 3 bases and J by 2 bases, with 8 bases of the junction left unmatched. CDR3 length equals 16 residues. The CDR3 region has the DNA TGTGCCAGCTCACCCGGGCTAGCGGACCTCACAGATACGCAGTATTTT. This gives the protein CASSPGLADLTDTQYF.

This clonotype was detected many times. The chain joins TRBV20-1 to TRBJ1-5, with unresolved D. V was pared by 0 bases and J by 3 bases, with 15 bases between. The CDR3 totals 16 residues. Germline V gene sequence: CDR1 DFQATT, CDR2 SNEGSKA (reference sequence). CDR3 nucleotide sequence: TGCAGTGCTAGAGATTTAGAAGAAGGTCTCAATCAGCCCCAGCATTTT. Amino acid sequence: CSARDLEEGLNQPQHF.